The next 9 T cell receptor beta chains were all read from a single sample in a study of CD8+CD57+ T cells in acquired aplastic anemia. Template material for TCR beta VDJ and CDR3 profiling consisted of genomic DNA. TCRdb used MiXCR to reprocess the reads, holding one entry per CDR3 protein. The table includes about 200,000 distinct CDR3 sequences, more than 55% detected once. Patients chosen for sequencing had CD8+CD57+ cells that had expanded, as shown by flow cytometry. Sequencing was done on a sample of sorted CD4+, CD8+, or CD8+CD57+ T cells (not recorded which) from PBMCs. Every receptor here comes from a human donor with aplastic anemia.

V is TRBV9 and J is TRBJ2-7; no reliable D call. V was trimmed by 4 bases and J by 2 bases, leaving 13 bases between them. The CDR3 spans 14 residues. CDR1 is SGDLS, CDR2 YYNGEE, per germline. CDR3 in amino acids: CASSLIPDPYEQYF. The CDR3 DNA is TGTGCCAGCAGCTTAATCCCCGATCCCTACGAGCAGTACTTC.

The chain links TRBV20-1 to TRBJ2-7, with a tentative D call TRBD2 (5 bases). The CDR3 runs 15 residues. Deletions cut 5 bases from V and 4 bases from J, with 21 bases between. CDR1 is DFQATT and CDR2 is SNEGSKA in the germline V gene (reference sequence). DNA of the CDR3: TGCAGTGCTTCCCGGACCGAACATGGGAGTTACGAGCAGTACTTC. Translation gives CSASRTEHGSYEQYF.

In its sample, this clonotype was seen a few times. The genes are TRBV4-1 and TRBJ1-5; TRBD1 agrees at 7 bases. This CDR3 has 18 residues. Germline CDR1 MGHRA, CDR2 YSYEKL. V shed 0 bases, J shed 2 bases, and the junction held 10 bases outside the gene matches. CDR3 sequence reads: CASSQDKTRGQGNQPQHF. In DNA, the CDR3 is TGCGCCAGCAGCCAAGATAAAACGCGTGGACAGGGCAATCAGCCCCAGCATTTT.

The chain employs TRBV20-1 and TRBJ2-3; the match to TRBD2 covers 7 bases. The V gene end was trimmed by 7 bases and the J gene end by 3 bases; junction bases not matched to a gene: 7. Germline V gene data show CDR1 as DFQATT and CDR2 as SNEGSKA (reference sequence). The CDR3 length is 13 residues. The CDR3 DNA follows: TGCAGTGGCTACATAGCGGGTACAGATACGCAGTATTTT. Translation: CSGYIAGTDTQYF.

V and J are TRBV6-5 and TRBJ2-5; either TRBD1 or TRBD2 may supply D (5 bases each). The V end was cut by 5 bases, the J end by 5 bases, with 15 bases between. The CDR3 consists of 14 residues. The germline V gene has CDR1 MNHEY and CDR2 SVGAGI. The CDR3 sequence: CASSTTGARETQYF. In DNA, the CDR3 is TGTGCCAGCAGTACGACCGGGGCGCGGGAGACCCAGTACTTC.

The rearrangement links TRBV10-3 to TRBJ2-2, with 9 bases matching TRBD2. The CDR3 consists of 16 residues. CDR1 and CDR2 (germline): ENHRY, SYGVKD. The J segment lost 12 bases and the V segment lost 4 bases, leaving 15 bases of the junction unmatched. CDR3 bases: TGTGCCATCAGTGCGGGGGGGCTACGCGGGGGGGCCCAGCTGTTTTTT. Protein sequence: CAISAGGLRGGAQLFF.

The V and J genes are TRBV7-8 and TRBJ2-5; maybe TRBD2 (6 bases). Germline loops: CDR1 SGHVS, CDR2 FQNEAQ. Trimming left V 8 bases short and J 5 bases short, with 15 bases between. This CDR3 region has 13 residues. In DNA, the CDR3 is TGTGCCAGCTCGGTCCGGGAGTCGGAGACCCAGTACTTC. Translating gives CASSVRESETQYF.

On this clonotype itself: This clone may be a read error of a much larger clone one base away. This chain joins TRBV6-4 and TRBJ1-5, with TRBD1 identical over 8 bases. The V segment lost 0 bases and the J segment 7 bases; nucleotides outside the gene matches: 5. This CDR3 is 15 amino acids long. Germline-derived CDR1 and CDR2 are MRHNA and SNTAGT. Here the CDR3 reads CASSDSTDRDQPQHF. For the CDR3, the DNA is TGTGCCAGCAGTGACTCGACGGACAGGGACCAGCCCCAGCATTTT.

Details on this clonotype: It is likely a read error, because the conserved phenylalanine at the end of the CDR3 is missing. The rearrangement joins TRBV29-1 to TRBJ1-1; 7 nucleotides align to TRBD1. CDR3 size: 12 residues. Germline-derived CDR1 and CDR2 are SQVTM and ANQGSEA. V lost 5 bases and J lost 5; bases outside the gene matches: 5. The CDR3 loop is CSVLAGGTEAFL. The CDR3 bases are TGCAGCGTTCTTGCAGGGGGGACTGAAGCTTTCCTT.